The 4 T cell receptor beta chains presented below share a single source sample, sequenced in a study of T cell responses to AZD1222 COVID-19 vaccine. Some clones are missing from TCRdb's copy, which holds only in-frame ones; the method was immunoSEQ multiplex PCR. The sample holds about 160,000 clones, approximately 91% seen once. Here the sequenced sample was peripheral blood, taken on day 0 of AZD1222 vaccination. Source of these receptors: an adult in good health.

The chain carries TRBV19 and TRBJ2-2; D possibly uses TRBD1 or TRBD2 (5 bases each). V was trimmed by 2 bases and J by 6 bases, leaving 7 bases between them. Per the germline V gene, CDR1 is LNHDA and CDR2 is SQIVND (reference sequence). CDR3 length: 13 residues. CDR3 DNA sequence: TGTGCCAGTAGTATAAGAGGGGCCGGGGAGCTGTTTTTT. Encoded protein: CASSIRGAGELFF.

The chain is built from TRBV28 and TRBJ2-3; TRBD1 agrees at 10 bases. V shed 2 bases, J shed 10 bases, and the junction held 9 bases outside the gene matches. CDR3 size: 15 residues. CDR1 and CDR2 from the germline V gene are MDHEN and SYDVKM. The CDR3 is CASSLGGTGARAQYF. CDR3 bases: TGTGCCAGCAGTTTAGGGGGGACAGGGGCTAGGGCGCAGTATTTT.

The V and J genes are TRBV2 and TRBJ2-5, with D possibly being TRBD2 (7 bases). The germline CDR1 and CDR2 sequences are SNHLY and FYNNEI. The CDR3 runs to 13 residues. The ends were cut back, 6 bases at V and 4 bases at J, with 12 bases in the middle. The CDR3 coding sequence is TGTGCCAGCAGGGGGGGGCAGTTAGAGACCCAGTACTTC. Its protein is CASRGGQLETQYF.

The chain employs TRBV6-1 and TRBJ2-3; D not certain. The CDR3 consists of 14 residues. Between the trimmed V and J ends, which lost 3 bases and 4 bases, there was a span of 11 bases. Germline loops: CDR1 MNHNS, CDR2 SASEGT. The chain's CDR3 is CASSDGLGPDTQYF. The CDR3, as DNA: TGTGCCAGCAGTGATGGGTTAGGTCCAGATACGCAGTATTTT.